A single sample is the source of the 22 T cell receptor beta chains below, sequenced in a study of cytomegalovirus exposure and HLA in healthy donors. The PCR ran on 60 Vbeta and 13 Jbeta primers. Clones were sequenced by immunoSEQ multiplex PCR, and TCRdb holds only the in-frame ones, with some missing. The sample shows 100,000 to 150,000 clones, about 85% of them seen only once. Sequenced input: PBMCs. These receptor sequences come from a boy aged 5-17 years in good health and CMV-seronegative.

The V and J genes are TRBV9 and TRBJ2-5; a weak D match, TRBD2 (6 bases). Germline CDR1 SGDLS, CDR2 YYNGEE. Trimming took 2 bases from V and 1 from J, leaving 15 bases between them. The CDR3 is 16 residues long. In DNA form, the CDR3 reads TGTGCCAGCAGCGTGGACGTTTTGGGACTCCAAGAGACCCAGTACTTC. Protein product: CASSVDVLGLQETQYF.

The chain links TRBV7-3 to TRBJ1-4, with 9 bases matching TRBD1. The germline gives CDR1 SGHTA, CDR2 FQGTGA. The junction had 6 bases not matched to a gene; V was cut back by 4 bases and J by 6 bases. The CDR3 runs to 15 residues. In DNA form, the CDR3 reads TGTGCCAGCAGCTCAAAGGGACAGGGTTATGAAAAACTGTTTTTT. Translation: CASSSKGQGYEKLFF.

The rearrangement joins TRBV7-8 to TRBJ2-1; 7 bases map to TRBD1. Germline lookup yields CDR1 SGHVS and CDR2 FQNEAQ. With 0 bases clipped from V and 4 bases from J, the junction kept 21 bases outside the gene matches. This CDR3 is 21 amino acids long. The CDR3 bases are TGTGCCAGCAGCTTAGCTGTGATCCGGGACAGACTATTAACAAATTACAATGAGCAGTTCTTC. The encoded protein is CASSLAVIRDRLLTNYNEQFF.

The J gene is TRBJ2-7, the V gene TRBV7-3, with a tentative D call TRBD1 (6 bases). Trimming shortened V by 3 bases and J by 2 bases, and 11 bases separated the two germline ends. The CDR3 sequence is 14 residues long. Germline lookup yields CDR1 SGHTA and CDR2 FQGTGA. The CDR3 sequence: CASSLDSSPYEQYF. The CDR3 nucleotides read TGTGCCAGCAGCTTGGACAGTTCGCCCTACGAGCAGTACTTC. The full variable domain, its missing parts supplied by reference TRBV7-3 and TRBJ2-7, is GAGVSQTPSNKVTEKGKYVELRCDPISGHTALYWYRQSLGQGPEFLIYFQGTGAADDSGLPNDRFFAVRPEGSVSTLKIQRTERGDSAVYLCASSLDSSPYEQYFGPGTRLTVT.

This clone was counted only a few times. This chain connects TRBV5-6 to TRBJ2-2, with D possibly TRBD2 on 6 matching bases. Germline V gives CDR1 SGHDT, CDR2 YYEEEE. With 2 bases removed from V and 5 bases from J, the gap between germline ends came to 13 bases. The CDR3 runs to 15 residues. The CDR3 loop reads CASSFRGVITGELFF. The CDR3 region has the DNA TGTGCCAGCAGCTTTCGCGGGGTGATTACCGGGGAGCTGTTTTTT.

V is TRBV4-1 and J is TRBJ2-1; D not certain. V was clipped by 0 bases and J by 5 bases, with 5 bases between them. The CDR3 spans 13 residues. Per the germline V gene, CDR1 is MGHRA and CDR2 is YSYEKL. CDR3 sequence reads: CASSQESHNEQFF. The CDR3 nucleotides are TGCGCCAGCAGCCAAGAGAGTCACAATGAGCAGTTCTTC.

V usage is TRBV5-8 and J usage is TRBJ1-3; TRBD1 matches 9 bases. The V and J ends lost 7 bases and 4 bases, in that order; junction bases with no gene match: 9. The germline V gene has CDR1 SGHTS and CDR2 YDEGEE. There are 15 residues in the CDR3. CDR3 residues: CASLYGTGPGNTIYF. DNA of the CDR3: TGTGCCAGCCTGTATGGGACAGGGCCCGGAAACACCATATATTTT.

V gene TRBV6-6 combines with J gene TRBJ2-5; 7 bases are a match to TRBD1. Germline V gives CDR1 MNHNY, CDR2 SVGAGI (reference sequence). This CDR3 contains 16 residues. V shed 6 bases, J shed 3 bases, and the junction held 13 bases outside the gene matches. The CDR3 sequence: CASRPSRQGWKETQYF. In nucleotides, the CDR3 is TGTGCCAGCAGACCATCCCGACAGGGATGGAAAGAGACCCAGTACTTC.

CDR3 residues: CASSLGAGGSTDTQYF. The CDR3 DNA follows: TGTGCCAGCAGCTTGGGAGCGGGGGGAAGCACAGATACGCAGTATTTT. This rearrangement joins TRBV5-6 to TRBJ2-3; 9 nucleotides align to TRBD2. Germline loops: CDR1 SGHDT, CDR2 YYEEEE. The J segment lost 0 bases and the V segment lost 0 bases, leaving 2 bases of the junction unmatched. This CDR3 is built from 16 residues.

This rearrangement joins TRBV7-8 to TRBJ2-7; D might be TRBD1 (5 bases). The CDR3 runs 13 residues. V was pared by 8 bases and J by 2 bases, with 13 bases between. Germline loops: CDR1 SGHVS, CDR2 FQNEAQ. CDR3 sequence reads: CASGSQGPYEQYF. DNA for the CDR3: TGTGCCAGCGGCTCCCAGGGCCCCTACGAGCAGTACTTC. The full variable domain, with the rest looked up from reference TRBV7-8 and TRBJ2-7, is GAGVSQSPRYKVAKRGQDVALRCDPISGHVSLFWYQQALGQGPEFLTYFQNEAQLDKSGLPSDRFFAERPEGSVSTLKIQRTQQEDSAVYLCASGSQGPYEQYFGPGTRLTVT.

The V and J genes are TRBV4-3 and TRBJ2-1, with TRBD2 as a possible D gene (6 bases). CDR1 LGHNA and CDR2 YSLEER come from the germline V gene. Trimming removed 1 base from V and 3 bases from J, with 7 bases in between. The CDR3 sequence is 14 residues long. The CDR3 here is CASSQGGDYNEQFF. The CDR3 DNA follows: TGCGCCAGCAGCCAAGGCGGGGACTACAATGAGCAGTTCTTC.

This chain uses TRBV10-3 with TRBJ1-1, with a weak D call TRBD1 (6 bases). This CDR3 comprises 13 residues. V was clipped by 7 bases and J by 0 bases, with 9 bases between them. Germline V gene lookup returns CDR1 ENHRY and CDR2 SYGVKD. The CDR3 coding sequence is TGTGCCATCACTGGACAGTTGAACACTGAAGCTTTCTTT. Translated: CAITGQLNTEAFF.

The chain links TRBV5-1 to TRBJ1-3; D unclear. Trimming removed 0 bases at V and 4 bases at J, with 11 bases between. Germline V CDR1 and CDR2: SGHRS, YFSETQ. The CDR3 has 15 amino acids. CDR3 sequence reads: CASSLGTEGGNTIYF. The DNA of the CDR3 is TGCGCCAGCAGCTTGGGAACAGAAGGCGGAAACACCATATATTTT. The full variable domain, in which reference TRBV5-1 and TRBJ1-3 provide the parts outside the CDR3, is KAGVTQTPRYLIKTRGQQVTLSCSPISGHRSVSWYQQTPGQGLQFLFEYFSETQRNKGNFPGRFSGRQFSNSRSEMNVSTLELGDSALYLCASSLGTEGGNTIYFGEGSWLTVV.

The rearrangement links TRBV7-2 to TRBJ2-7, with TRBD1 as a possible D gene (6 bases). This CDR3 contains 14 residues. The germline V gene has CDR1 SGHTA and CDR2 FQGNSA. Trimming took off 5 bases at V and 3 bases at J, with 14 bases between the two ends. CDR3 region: CASSPGQYYYEQYF. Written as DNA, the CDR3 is TGTGCCAGCAGCCCCGGACAGTATTACTACGAGCAGTACTTC.

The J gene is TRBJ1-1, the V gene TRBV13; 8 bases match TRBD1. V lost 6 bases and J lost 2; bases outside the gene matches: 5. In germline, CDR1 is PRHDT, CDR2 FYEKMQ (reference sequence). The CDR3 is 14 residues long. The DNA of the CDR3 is TGTGCCAGCAGGAGACAGGGGATTAACACTGAAGCTTTCTTT. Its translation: CASRRQGINTEAFF. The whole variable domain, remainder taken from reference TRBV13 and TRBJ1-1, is AAGVIQSPRHLIKEKRETATLKCYPIPRHDTVYWYQQGPGQDPQFLISFYEKMQSDKGSIPDRFSAQQFSDYHSELNMSSLELGDSALYFCASRRQGINTEAFFGQGTRLTVV.

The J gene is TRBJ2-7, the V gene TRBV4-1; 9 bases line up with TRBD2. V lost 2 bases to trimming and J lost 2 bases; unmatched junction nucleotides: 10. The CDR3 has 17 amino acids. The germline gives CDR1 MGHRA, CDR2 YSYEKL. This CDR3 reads CASSQLAGSSLTYEQYF. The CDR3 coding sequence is TGCGCCAGCAGCCAACTAGCGGGGTCCTCTCTCACCTACGAGCAGTACTTC.

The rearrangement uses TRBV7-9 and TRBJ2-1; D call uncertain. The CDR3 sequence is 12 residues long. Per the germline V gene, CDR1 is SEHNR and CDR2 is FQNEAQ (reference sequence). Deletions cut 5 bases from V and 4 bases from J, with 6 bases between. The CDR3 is CASSPTYNEQFF. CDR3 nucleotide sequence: TGTGCCAGCAGCCCAACTTACAATGAGCAGTTCTTC.

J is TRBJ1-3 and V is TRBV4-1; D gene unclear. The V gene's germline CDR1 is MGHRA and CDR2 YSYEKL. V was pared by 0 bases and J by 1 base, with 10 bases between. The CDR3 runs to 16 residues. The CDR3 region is CASSQESTQSGNTIYF. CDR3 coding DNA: TGCGCCAGCAGCCAAGAGTCGACTCAGTCTGGAAACACCATATATTTT.

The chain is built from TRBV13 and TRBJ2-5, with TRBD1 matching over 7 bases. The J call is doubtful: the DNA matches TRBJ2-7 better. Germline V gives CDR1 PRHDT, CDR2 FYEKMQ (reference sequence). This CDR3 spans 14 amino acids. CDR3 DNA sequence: TGTGCCAGCAGCCCCGGGACAGCAATCTACGAGCAGTACTTC. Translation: CASSPGTAIYEQYF.

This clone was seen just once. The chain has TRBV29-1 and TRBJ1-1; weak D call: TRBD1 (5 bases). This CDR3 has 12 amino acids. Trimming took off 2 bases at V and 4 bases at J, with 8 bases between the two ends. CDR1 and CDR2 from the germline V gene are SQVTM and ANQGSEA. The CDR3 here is CSVENGGTEAFF. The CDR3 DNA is TGCAGCGTTGAAAACGGGGGCACTGAAGCTTTCTTT. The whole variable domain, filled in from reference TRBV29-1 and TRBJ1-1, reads SAVISQKPSRDICQRGTSLTIQCQVDSQVTMMFWYRQQPGQSLTLIATANQGSEATYESGFVIDKFPISRPNLTFSTLTVSNMSPEDSSIYLCSVENGGTEAFFGQGTRLTVV.

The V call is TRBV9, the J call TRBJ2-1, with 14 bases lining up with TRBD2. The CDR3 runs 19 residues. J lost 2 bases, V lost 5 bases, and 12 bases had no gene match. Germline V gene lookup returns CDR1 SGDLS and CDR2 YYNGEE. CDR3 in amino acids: CASRAGLAGAYPPYNEQFF. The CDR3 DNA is TGTGCCAGCAGGGCGGGACTAGCGGGAGCCTACCCTCCCTACAATGAGCAGTTCTTC.

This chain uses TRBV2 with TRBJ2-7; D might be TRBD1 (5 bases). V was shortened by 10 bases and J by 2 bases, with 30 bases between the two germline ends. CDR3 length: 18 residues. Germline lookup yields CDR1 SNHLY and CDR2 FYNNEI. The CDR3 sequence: CATAQGASGGQVPYEQYF. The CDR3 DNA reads TGTGCCACCGCCCAAGGGGCGTCTGGTGGCCAGGTCCCCTACGAGCAGTACTTC.